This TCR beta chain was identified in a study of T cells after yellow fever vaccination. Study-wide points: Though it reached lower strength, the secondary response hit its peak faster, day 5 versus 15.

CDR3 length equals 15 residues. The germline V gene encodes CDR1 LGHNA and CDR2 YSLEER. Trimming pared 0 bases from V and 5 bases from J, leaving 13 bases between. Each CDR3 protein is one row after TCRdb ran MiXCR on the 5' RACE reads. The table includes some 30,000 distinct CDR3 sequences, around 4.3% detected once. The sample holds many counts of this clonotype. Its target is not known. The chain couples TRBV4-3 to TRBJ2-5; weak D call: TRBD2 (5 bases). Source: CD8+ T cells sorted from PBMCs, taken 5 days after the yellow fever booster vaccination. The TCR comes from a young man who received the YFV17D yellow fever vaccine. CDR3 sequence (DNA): TGCGCCAGCAGCCAAGACCATGGGCGGGCGGAGACCCAGTACTTC. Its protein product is CASSQDHGRAETQYF.